The clone carrying this TCR beta chain was recorded once. This CDR3 has 13 residues. V dropped 2 bases and J dropped 4 bases, with 10 bases sitting between them. Germline CDR1 SGHRS, CDR2 YFSETQ. This entry comes from a study of blood T cell repertoires in COVID-19. Overall study: Both acute and convalescent COVID-19 samples were obtained from the United States, Italy and Spain. The analysed material was cDNA or gDNA that came from T cells, B-cell-depleted T cells, or PBMCs.

Per the original methods: The authors estimated nucleated cell counts from reference gene primer amplification. Using immunoSEQ multiplex PCR, the repertoire was profiled, and TCRdb retains in-frame clones only, with some absent. The V and J calls and the clone size are those of that table, but D and trimming were determined from the DNA. The table lists about 380,000 clones, 85% of them singletons, with approximately 3.6% in the top ten. The TCR originated in a woman aged 18 to 35 with acute or convalescent COVID-19. This chain connects TRBV5-1 to TRBJ2-7; D possibly corresponds to TRBD1 (6 bases). The sample comprised peripheral blood. The CDR3 DNA reads TGCGCCAGCAGCTTCGACAGGTCTTACGAGCAGTACTTC. Amino acid sequence: CASSFDRSYEQYF.